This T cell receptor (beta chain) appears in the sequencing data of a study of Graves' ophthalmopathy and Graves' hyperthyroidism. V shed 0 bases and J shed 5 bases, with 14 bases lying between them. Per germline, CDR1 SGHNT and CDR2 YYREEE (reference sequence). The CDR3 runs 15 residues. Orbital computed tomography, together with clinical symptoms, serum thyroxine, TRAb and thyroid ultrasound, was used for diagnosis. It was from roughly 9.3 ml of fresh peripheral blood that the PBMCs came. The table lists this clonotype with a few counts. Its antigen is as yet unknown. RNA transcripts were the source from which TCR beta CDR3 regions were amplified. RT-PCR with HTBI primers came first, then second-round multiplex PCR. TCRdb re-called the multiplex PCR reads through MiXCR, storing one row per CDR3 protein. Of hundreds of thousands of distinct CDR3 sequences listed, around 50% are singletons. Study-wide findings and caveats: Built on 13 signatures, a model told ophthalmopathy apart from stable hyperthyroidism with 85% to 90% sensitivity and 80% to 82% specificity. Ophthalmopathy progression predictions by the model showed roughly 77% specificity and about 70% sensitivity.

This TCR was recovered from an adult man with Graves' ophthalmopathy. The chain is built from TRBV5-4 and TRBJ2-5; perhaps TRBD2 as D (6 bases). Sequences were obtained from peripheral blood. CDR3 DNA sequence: TGTGCCAGCAGCTTGGTCGGGGGACTGGGGGAGACCCAGTACTTC. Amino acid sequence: CASSLVGGLGETQYF.